These 24 T cell receptor beta chains originate from one sample sequenced in a study of blood T cell repertoires in COVID-19 (dated by TCRdb to 2018 to 2021). To prepare the library, the immunoSEQ multiplex PCR assay was applied. Here the immuneACCESS table is served through TCRdb, limited to in-frame sequences with V and J called. Missing clones are a known gap in these copies; in checked studies unresolved V genes cover under half, and the rest lacks a known reason. The sample table shows some 320,000 clones, and over 90% are seen once. Of the sample, less than 4% is held by the ten largest clones. Source material: PBMCs or T cells enriched from blood (not recorded which). These receptors came from a woman between 25 and 40 years old who had been exposed to COVID-19.

The chain is built from TRBV19 and TRBJ1-1; 7 bases agree with TRBD1. The CDR3 contains 14 residues. Germline CDR1 is LNHDA and CDR2 is SQIVND (reference sequence). V trimming: 8 bases; J trimming: 8 bases; junction bases outside the gene matches: 14. CDR3 sequence reads: CASFNRGGVSEAFF. The CDR3 bases are TGTGCCAGTTTCAACAGGGGAGGCGTTTCCGAAGCTTTCTTT.

The chain has TRBV11-2 and TRBJ2-7, with 11 bases aligning to TRBD1. V was pared by 5 bases and J by 2 bases, with 2 bases of the junction left unmatched. Germline CDR1 SGHAT, CDR2 FQNNGV. There are 14 residues in the CDR3. Here the CDR3 DNA reads TGTGCCAGCAGCCAGGGACAGGGGGCCTACGAGCAGTACTTC. Amino acids: CASSQGQGAYEQYF.

The chain has TRBV9 and TRBJ2-5; TRBD2 matches 10 bases. The CDR3 extends over 18 amino acids. Trimming cost V 0 bases and J 5 bases; bases outside gene matches: 13. Germline lookup yields CDR1 SGDLS and CDR2 YYNGEE. The CDR3 DNA reads TGTGCCAGCAGCGTAGAGCGTGAAGCGGGGGGGCCAGGGGAGACCCAGTACTTC. Its translation: CASSVEREAGGPGETQYF.

The chain is built from TRBV6-5 and TRBJ1-1; TRBD1 is a possible D gene (5 bases). With 7 bases removed from V and 2 bases from J, the gap between germline ends came to 17 bases. The length of the CDR3 is 15 residues. Germline assignment: CDR1 MNHEY and CDR2 SVGAGI. CDR3 loop: CASNGGIVGNTEAFF. The CDR3 DNA sequence: TGTGCCAGCAACGGGGGGATTGTGGGAAACACTGAAGCTTTCTTT.

This chain joins TRBV7-2 and TRBJ1-4; TRBD1 matches at 7 bases. Per the germline V gene, CDR1 is SGHTA and CDR2 is FQGNSA. This CDR3 has 18 amino acids. Trimming took 5 bases from V and 4 from J; bases not matched to a gene: 16. In DNA form, the CDR3 reads TGTGCCAGCAGCACCTCACCCGGGGGACAGAAACTTAATGAAAAACTGTTTTTT. It yields the protein CASSTSPGGQKLNEKLFF.

The J gene is TRBJ1-4, the V gene TRBV5-1, with D perhaps TRBD1 (5 bases). Germline V gene sequence: CDR1 SGHRS, CDR2 YFSETQ. The V and J ends lost 2 bases and 10 bases respectively, with 15 bases between them. The CDR3 is 14 residues long. The CDR3: CASSFQGDDGKLFF. For the CDR3, the DNA is TGCGCCAGCAGCTTCCAGGGTGATGATGGAAAACTGTTTTTT.

The V gene is TRBV4-2, the J gene TRBJ1-2, with D maybe TRBD1 (5 bases). CDR1 and CDR2 (germline): LGHNA, YNFKEQ. Trimming removed 0 bases from V and 4 bases from J, with 18 bases in between. The CDR3 covers 17 residues. Here the CDR3 DNA reads TGTGCCAGCAGCCAAGAAGGTCAGGTGGGAGGGGTCTATGGCTACACCTTC. Residues: CASSQEGQVGGVYGYTF.

The chain links TRBV5-6 to TRBJ1-2; 7 nucleotides align to TRBD1. The CDR3 length is 14 residues. Germline CDR1 reads SGHDT; CDR2 reads YYEEEE. Trimming removed 4 bases from V and 7 bases from J; junction bases left unmatched: 10. CDR3 coding DNA: TGTGCCAGCAGCGGGGGACAGTGGGTGGGTGGCTACACCTTC. Its protein product is CASSGGQWVGGYTF.

The gene calls are TRBV4-1 and TRBJ2-1; maybe TRBD2 (6 bases). Germline lookup yields CDR1 MGHRA and CDR2 YSYEKL. The germline V and J ends were trimmed by 0 bases and 4 bases, with 16 bases remaining between them. The CDR3 runs to 17 residues. The CDR3 sequence is CASSQDGAGLTYNEQFF. Written as DNA, the CDR3 is TGCGCCAGCAGCCAAGATGGGGCGGGACTTACTTACAATGAGCAGTTCTTC.

The gene calls are TRBV6-5 and TRBJ1-2; perhaps TRBD1 as D (5 bases). V was trimmed by 5 bases and J by 8 bases, leaving 15 bases between them. The length of the CDR3 is 13 residues. The germline CDR1 and CDR2 sequences are MNHEY and SVGAGI. The CDR3 nucleotides are TGTGCCAGCAGTACCGGCAGGGTAGGAGGCTACACCTTC. As protein: CASSTGRVGGYTF.

J is TRBJ2-7 and V is TRBV2, with 10 positions matching TRBD2. Trimming took 7 bases from V and 0 from J; bases not matched to a gene: 3. Germline CDR1 SNHLY, CDR2 FYNNEI. The CDR3 runs 14 residues. CDR3: CASTVAGGSYEQYF. The CDR3 DNA is TGTGCCAGCACTGTAGCGGGGGGCTCCTACGAGCAGTACTTC.

Only a few counts were recorded for this clone. The chain employs TRBV6-5 and TRBJ2-7, with 9 bases lining up with TRBD1. The germline gives CDR1 MNHEY, CDR2 SVGAGI. V trimming: 6 bases; J trimming: 6 bases; junction bases outside the gene matches: 12. The CDR3 extends over 15 amino acids. The CDR3 spells CASSPTGTGTSEQYF. CDR3 in DNA: TGTGCCAGCAGCCCCACCGGGACAGGGACGAGCGAGCAGTACTTC.

The gene calls are TRBV7-6 and TRBJ1-1, with 11 bases fitting TRBD1. CDR1 and CDR2 from the germline V gene are SGHVS and FNYEAQ. Germline trimming cut 4 bases from V and 5 bases from J; bases unmatched to any gene: 9. This CDR3 has 16 residues. CDR3 bases: TGTGCCAGCAGCTCAGGACAGGGGGCGCGAGGAACTGAAGCTTTCTTT. It encodes CASSSGQGARGTEAFF.

The chain combines TRBV29-1 with TRBJ2-5; perhaps TRBD1 as D (6 bases). The CDR3 has 11 residues. Germline V gene data show CDR1 as SQVTM and CDR2 as ANQGSEA. The V gene lost 8 bases and the J gene lost 3 bases, with 10 bases spanning the gap. CDR3 region: CSLWTEETQYF. The CDR3 bases are TGCAGCCTGTGGACAGAAGAGACCCAGTACTTC.

This chain links TRBV10-3 with TRBJ1-2; D may be TRBD1 (5 bases). The CDR3 is 13 residues long. The V gene lost 3 bases and the J gene lost 3 bases, with 8 bases spanning the gap. Germline lookup yields CDR1 ENHRY and CDR2 SYGVKD. The CDR3 bases are TGTGCCATCAGTGAAGCACAGGACTATGGCTACACCTTC. As protein: CAISEAQDYGYTF.

The V and J genes are TRBV12-3 or TRBV12-4 and TRBJ2-3; D unresolved. The ends were cut back, 5 bases at V and 5 bases at J, with 11 bases in the middle. The CDR3 is 13 residues long. The DNA of the CDR3 is TGTGCCAGCAGTACACAAAGTGGAGATACGCAGTATTTT. It encodes CASSTQSGDTQYF.

The rearrangement joins TRBV5-4 to TRBJ2-1; 8 nucleotides match TRBD2. The CDR3 is made up of 13 amino acids. Trimming removed 2 bases from V and 10 bases from J; junction bases left unmatched: 5. Germline assignment: CDR1 SGHNT and CDR2 YYREEE (reference sequence). CDR3 sequence (DNA): TGTGCCAGCAGCTTAGCGGGGGCAAGAGAGCAGTTCTTC. Protein product: CASSLAGAREQFF. The whole variable domain, filled in from reference TRBV5-4 and TRBJ2-1, reads ETGVTQSPTHLIKTRGQQVTLRCSSQSGHNTVSWYQQALGQGPQFIFQYYREEENGRGNFPPRFSGLQFPNYSSELNVNALELDDSALYLCASSLAGAREQFFGPGTRLTVL.

About this clone: In the same sample, other DNA sequences code for this CDR3. The V gene is TRBV11-3, the J gene TRBJ2-2; D is perhaps TRBD1 (5 bases). This CDR3 is built from 15 residues. Trimming stripped 0 bases from V and 1 base from J, with 6 bases between. Germline V gives CDR1 SGHNT, CDR2 YENEEA. DNA for the CDR3: TGTGCCAGCAGCTTAGATAGGGGGAACACCGGGGAGCTGTTTTTT. The encoded protein is CASSLDRGNTGELFF.

V and J are TRBV6-5 and TRBJ2-2; 9 bases line up with TRBD2. This CDR3 has 15 amino acids. Germline V gene lookup returns CDR1 MNHEY and CDR2 SVGAGI. The J segment lost 3 bases and the V segment lost 6 bases, leaving 5 bases of the junction unmatched. Written as DNA, the CDR3 is TGTGCCAGCAGGAGCGGGGGGCCTTACACCGGGGAGCTGTTTTTT. It codes for CASRSGGPYTGELFF.

The rearrangement joins TRBV5-1 to TRBJ2-3; D unresolved. V lost 0 bases, J lost 6 bases, and 11 bases lay in between. CDR1 SGHRS and CDR2 YFSETQ come from the germline V gene. The CDR3 has 14 amino acids. DNA of the CDR3: TGCGCCAGCAGCTTGGATACTCCCGCCGATACGCAGTATTTT. This gives the protein CASSLDTPADTQYF. Full variable domain (outside the CDR3, taken from reference TRBV5-1 and TRBJ2-3): KAGVTQTPRYLIKTRGQQVTLSCSPISGHRSVSWYQQTPGQGLQFLFEYFSETQRNKGNFPGRFSGRQFSNSRSEMNVSTLELGDSALYLCASSLDTPADTQYFGPGTRLTVL.

The chain is built from TRBV7-9 and TRBJ1-2; possible D gene TRBD1, 6 bases. Trimming removed 1 base at V and 8 bases at J, with 11 bases between. The CDR3 runs 13 residues. CDR1 and CDR2 (germline): SEHNR, FQNEAQ (reference sequence). The CDR3 region has the DNA TGTGCCAGCAGCTTAGAGACCGGGACAGGCTACACCTTC. Protein: CASSLETGTGYTF.

In this sample, this clone turned up once. The rearrangement joins TRBV24-1 to TRBJ2-1; D remains ambiguous. V was trimmed by 3 bases and J by 7 bases, leaving 9 bases between them. Germline values: CDR1 KGHDR, CDR2 SFDVKD. The CDR3 runs to 13 residues. The chain's CDR3 is CATSDLYQNEQFF. CDR3 nucleotide sequence: TGTGCCACCAGTGATCTGTATCAGAATGAGCAGTTCTTC.

The chain has TRBV7-9 and TRBJ2-2, with unresolved D. The CDR3 has 13 residues. CDR1 and CDR2 from the germline V gene are SEHNR and FQNEAQ (reference sequence). The germline V and J ends were trimmed by 5 bases and 7 bases, with 11 bases remaining between them. The CDR3 protein is CASSRVLVGELFF. The CDR3 DNA reads TGTGCCAGCAGCCGAGTCCTGGTCGGGGAGCTGTTTTTT.

This clone has just one count. V usage is TRBV7-9 and J usage is TRBJ2-5; no firm D call. This CDR3 contains 12 residues. CDR1 and CDR2 (germline): SEHNR, FQNEAQ (reference sequence). V was shortened by 3 bases and J by 9 bases, with 11 bases between the two germline ends. CDR3 amino acids: CASSFLPESQYF. DNA for the CDR3: TGTGCCAGCAGCTTTCTACCCGAATCCCAGTACTTC.